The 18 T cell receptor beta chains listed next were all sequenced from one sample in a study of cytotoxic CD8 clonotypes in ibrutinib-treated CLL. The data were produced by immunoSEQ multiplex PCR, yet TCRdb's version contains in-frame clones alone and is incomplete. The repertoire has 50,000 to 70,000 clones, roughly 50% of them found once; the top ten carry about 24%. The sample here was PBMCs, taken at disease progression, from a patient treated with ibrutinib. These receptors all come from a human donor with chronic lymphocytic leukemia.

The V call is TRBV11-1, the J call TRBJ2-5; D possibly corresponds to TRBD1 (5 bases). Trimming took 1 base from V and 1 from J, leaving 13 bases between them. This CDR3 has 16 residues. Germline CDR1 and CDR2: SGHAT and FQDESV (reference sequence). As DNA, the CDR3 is TGTGCCAGCAGCTTAGGTGGGGCTACGAGCCAAGAGACCCAGTACTTC. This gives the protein CASSLGGATSQETQYF.

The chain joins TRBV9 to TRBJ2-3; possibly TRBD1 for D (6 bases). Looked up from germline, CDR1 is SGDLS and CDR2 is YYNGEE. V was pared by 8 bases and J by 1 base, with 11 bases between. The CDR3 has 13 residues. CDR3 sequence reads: CASKGDGTDTQYF. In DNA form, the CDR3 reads TGTGCCAGTAAGGGGGACGGCACAGATACGCAGTATTTT.

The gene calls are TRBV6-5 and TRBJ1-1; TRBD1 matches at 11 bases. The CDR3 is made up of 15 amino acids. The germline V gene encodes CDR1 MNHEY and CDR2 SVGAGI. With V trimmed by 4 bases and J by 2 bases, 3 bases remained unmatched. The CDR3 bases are TGTGCCAGCAGTTGGGACAGGGGGTTTAACACTGAAGCTTTCTTT. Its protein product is CASSWDRGFNTEAFF.

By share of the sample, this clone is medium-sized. Written as DNA, the CDR3 is TGTGCCATCAGACCCAGCGGGGGGTACTCCTACGAGCAGTACTTC. Amino acids: CAIRPSGGYSYEQYF. The chain carries TRBV10-3 and TRBJ2-7; 9 positions match TRBD2. CDR3 length: 15 amino acids. The germline gives CDR1 ENHRY, CDR2 SYGVKD. The J segment lost 0 bases and the V segment lost 6 bases, leaving 6 bases of the junction unmatched.

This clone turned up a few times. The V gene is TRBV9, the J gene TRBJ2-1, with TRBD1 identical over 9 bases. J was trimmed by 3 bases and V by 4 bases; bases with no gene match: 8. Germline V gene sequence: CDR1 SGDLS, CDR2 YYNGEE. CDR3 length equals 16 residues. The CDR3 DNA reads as TGTGCCAGCAGCACCTCACAGGGGGCTATCTACAATGAGCAGTTCTTC. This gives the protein CASSTSQGAIYNEQFF.

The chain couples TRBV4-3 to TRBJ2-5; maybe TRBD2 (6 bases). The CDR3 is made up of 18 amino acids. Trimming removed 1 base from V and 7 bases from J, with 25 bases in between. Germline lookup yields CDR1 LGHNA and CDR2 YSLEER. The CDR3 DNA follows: TGCGCCAGCAGCCAAGTTTATGGACCAGGAGGGTTTGGAGGGACCCAGTACTTC. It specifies CASSQVYGPGGFGGTQYF.

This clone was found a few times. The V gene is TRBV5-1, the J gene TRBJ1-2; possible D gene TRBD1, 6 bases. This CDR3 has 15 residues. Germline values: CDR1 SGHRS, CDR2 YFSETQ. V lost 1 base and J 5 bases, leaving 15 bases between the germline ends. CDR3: CASSLRDTVSYGYTF. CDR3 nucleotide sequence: TGCGCCAGCAGCTTGCGGGACACAGTCTCTTATGGCTACACCTTC.

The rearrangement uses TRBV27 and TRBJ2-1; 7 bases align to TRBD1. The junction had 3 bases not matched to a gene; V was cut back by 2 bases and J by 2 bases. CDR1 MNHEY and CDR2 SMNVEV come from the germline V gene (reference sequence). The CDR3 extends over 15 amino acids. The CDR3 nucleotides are TGTGCCAGCAGTTTAACCGGGACAGCCTACAATGAGCAGTTCTTC. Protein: CASSLTGTAYNEQFF.

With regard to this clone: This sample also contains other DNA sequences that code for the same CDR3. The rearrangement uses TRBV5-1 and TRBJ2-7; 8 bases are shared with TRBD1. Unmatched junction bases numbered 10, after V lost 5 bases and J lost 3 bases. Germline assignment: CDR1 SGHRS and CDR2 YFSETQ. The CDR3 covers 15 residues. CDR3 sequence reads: CASSPAPGQDYEQYF. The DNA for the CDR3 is TGCGCCAGCAGTCCGGCCCCGGGACAGGACTACGAGCAGTACTTC.

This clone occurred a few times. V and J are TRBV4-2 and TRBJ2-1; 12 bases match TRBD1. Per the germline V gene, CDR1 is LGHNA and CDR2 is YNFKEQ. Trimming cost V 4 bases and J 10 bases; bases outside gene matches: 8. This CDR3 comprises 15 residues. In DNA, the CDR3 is TGTGCCAGCAGCCGATACGGGACAGGGGGCGCCGAGCAGTTCTTC. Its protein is CASSRYGTGGAEQFF.

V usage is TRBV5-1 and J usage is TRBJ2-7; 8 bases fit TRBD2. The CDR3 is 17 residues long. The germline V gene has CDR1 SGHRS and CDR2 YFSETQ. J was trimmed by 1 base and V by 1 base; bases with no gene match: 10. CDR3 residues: CASSLFLTGGPSYEQYF. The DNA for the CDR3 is TGCGCCAGCAGCTTGTTCTTAACGGGGGGGCCGTCCTACGAGCAGTACTTC. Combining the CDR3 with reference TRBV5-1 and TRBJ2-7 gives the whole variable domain KAGVTQTPRYLIKTRGQQVTLSCSPISGHRSVSWYQQTPGQGLQFLFEYFSETQRNKGNFPGRFSGRQFSNSRSEMNVSTLELGDSALYLCASSLFLTGGPSYEQYFGPGTRLTVT.

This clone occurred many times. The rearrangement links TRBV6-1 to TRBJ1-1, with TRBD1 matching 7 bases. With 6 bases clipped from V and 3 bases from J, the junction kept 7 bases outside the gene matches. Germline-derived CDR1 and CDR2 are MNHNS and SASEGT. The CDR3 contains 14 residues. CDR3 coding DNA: TGTGCCAGCAGAGCCGGGACAGTATACACTGAAGCTTTCTTT. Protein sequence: CASRAGTVYTEAFF.

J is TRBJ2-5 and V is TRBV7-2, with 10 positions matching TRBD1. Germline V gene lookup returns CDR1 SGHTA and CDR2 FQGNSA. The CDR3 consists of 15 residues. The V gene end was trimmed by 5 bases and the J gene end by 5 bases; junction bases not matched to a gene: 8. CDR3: CASSRRQGASETQYF. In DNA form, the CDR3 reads TGTGCCAGCAGCCGCCGACAGGGGGCGTCGGAGACCCAGTACTTC.

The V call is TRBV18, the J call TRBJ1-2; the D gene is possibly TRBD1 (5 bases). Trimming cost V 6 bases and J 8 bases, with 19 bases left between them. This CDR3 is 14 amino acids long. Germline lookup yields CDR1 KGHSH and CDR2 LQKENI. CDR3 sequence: CASSPGPSPWGYTF. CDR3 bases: TGTGCCAGCTCCCCGGGACCGAGCCCTTGGGGCTACACCTTC.

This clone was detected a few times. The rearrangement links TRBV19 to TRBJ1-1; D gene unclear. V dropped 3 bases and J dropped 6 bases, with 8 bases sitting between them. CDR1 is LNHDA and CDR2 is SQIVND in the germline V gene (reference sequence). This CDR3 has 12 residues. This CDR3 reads CASSMREAEAFF. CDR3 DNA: TGTGCCAGTAGTATGAGGGAGGCTGAAGCTTTCTTT.

This CDR3 is CASRQPSTGRNTGELFF. CDR3 coding DNA: TGCGCCAGCAGGCAACCCTCGACAGGTCGGAACACCGGGGAGCTGTTTTTT. This chain uses TRBV5-1 with TRBJ2-2, with D tentatively TRBD1 (6 bases). Germline CDR1 SGHRS, CDR2 YFSETQ. V lost 5 bases and J lost 1, with 18 bases in between. CDR3 length equals 17 residues.

The CDR3 nucleotides read TGTGCCAGCAGTTTCCGTACGGGACTAGCGGGAGGAGGAACCAATGAGCAGTTCTTC. Translating it yields CASSFRTGLAGGGTNEQFF. V usage is TRBV27 and J usage is TRBJ2-1; 15 bases are a match to TRBD2. In germline, CDR1 is MNHEY, CDR2 SMNVEV (reference sequence). This CDR3 spans 19 amino acids. The V and J ends lost 3 bases and 6 bases, in that order; junction bases with no gene match: 12.

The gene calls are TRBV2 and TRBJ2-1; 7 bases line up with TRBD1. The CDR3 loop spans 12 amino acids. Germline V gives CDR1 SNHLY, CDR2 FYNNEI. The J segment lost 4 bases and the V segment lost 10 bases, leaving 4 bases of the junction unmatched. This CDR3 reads CATRDRYNEQFF. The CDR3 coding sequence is TGTGCCACACGGGACAGATACAATGAGCAGTTCTTC.